These 18 T cell receptor beta chains were all obtained from the same sample, sequenced in a study of blood T cell repertoires in COVID-19. Measured with immunoSEQ multiplex PCR; TCRdb has only the in-frame clones, and not every one. The sample has 250,000 to 400,000 clones; approximately 90% are singletons. Sequenced: peripheral blood. These receptors were obtained from a woman aged 30 to 39 with COVID-19, enrolled during active disease.

The chain has TRBV28 and TRBJ1-2; the D gene is possibly TRBD1 (6 bases). The CDR3 is 12 residues long. Between the trimmed V and J ends, which lost 5 bases and 6 bases, there was a span of 10 bases. The germline CDR1 and CDR2 sequences are MDHEN and SYDVKM. CDR3 bases: TGTGCCAGCAGTGAAGGGGGGGATGGCTACACCTTC. Amino acid sequence: CASSEGGDGYTF.

The chain joins TRBV15 to TRBJ1-5; D gene uncertain. The ends were cut back, 1 base at V and 6 bases at J, with 13 bases in the middle. Per the germline V gene, CDR1 is LNHNV and CDR2 is YYDKDF (reference sequence). The CDR3 contains 15 residues. CDR3: CATSRGTEVSQPQHF. CDR3 coding DNA: TGTGCCACCAGCAGAGGTACTGAGGTGTCTCAGCCCCAGCATTTT.

V and J are TRBV6-1 and TRBJ2-7; 7 positions match TRBD1. Losses at the gene ends were 2 bases for V and 3 bases for J; bases not matched to a gene: 7. The CDR3 runs to 15 residues. The germline gives CDR1 MNHNS, CDR2 SASEGT. The CDR3 is CASSEYPTGIYEQYF. CDR3 DNA: TGTGCCAGCAGTGAATACCCGACAGGGATCTACGAGCAGTACTTC.

V is TRBV19 and J is TRBJ1-3, with D uncertain. The germline V and J ends were trimmed by 5 bases and 0 bases, with 11 bases remaining between them. Germline loops: CDR1 LNHDA, CDR2 SQIVND (reference sequence). CDR3 size: 15 residues. The CDR3 nucleotides read TGTGCCAGTAGTTCTTGGAGGGACTCTGGAAACACCATATATTTT. This codes for CASSSWRDSGNTIYF.

This clone showed up just once. The chain employs TRBV19 and TRBJ1-5; TRBD1 matches at 7 bases. This CDR3 has 13 amino acids. With V trimmed by 5 bases and J by 5 bases, 3 bases remained unmatched. Germline CDR1 reads LNHDA; CDR2 reads SQIVND (reference sequence). CDR3 protein: CASSGTVDQPQHF. In nucleotides, the CDR3 is TGTGCCAGTAGTGGGACAGTTGATCAGCCCCAGCATTTT. Using reference TRBV19 and TRBJ1-5 for the parts outside the CDR3, the full variable domain is DGGITQSPKYLFRKEGQNVTLSCEQNLNHDAMYWYRQDPGQGLRLIYYSQIVNDFQKGDIAEGYSVSREKKESFPLTVTSAQKNPTAFYLCASSGTVDQPQHFGDGTRLSIL.

The V and J genes are TRBV21-1 and TRBJ2-4; no DNA check was done on the table's D call, TRBD1. TRBV21-1 is reported as a pseudogene. This CDR3 is built from 15 residues. The CDR3 reads CASSGGQDPLNIQYF. DNA for the CDR3: TGTGCCAGCAGCGGGGGACAGGACCCCTTAAACATTCAGTACTTC.

The chain is built from TRBV5-5 and TRBJ1-2; D is undetermined. The CDR3 totals 17 residues. Germline CDR1 is SGHKS and CDR2 is YYEKEE (reference sequence). Trimming removed 2 bases at V and 4 bases at J, with 21 bases between. CDR3 sequence reads: CASSFSPGYVLLYGYTF. In DNA form, the CDR3 reads TGTGCCAGCAGCTTTTCACCGGGATACGTCCTCCTCTATGGCTACACCTTC.

The genes are TRBV28 and TRBJ2-7, with 9 bases lining up with TRBD1. V shed 5 bases, J shed 4 bases, and the junction held 0 bases outside the gene matches. The CDR3 has 12 residues. CDR1 MDHEN and CDR2 SYDVKM come from the germline V gene. In nucleotides, the CDR3 is TGTGCCAGCAGTGGACAGGGGTACGAGCAGTACGTC. Translation gives CASSGQGYEQYV.

This rearrangement joins TRBV12-3 or TRBV12-4 to TRBJ1-5; TRBD1 matches 7 bases. CDR3 length: 12 amino acids. V gave up 7 bases and J gave up 7 bases; unmatched junction bases: 4. The CDR3 DNA is TGTGCCAGCATGCGACAGGGCCAGCCCCAGCATTTT. Protein: CASMRQGQPQHF.

The rearrangement joins TRBV19 to TRBJ1-1, with 7 bases identical to TRBD1. Germline V gene data show CDR1 as LNHDA and CDR2 as SQIVND (reference sequence). CDR3 size: 14 residues. V was pared by 8 bases and J by 5 bases, with 11 bases of the junction left unmatched. The CDR3: CASRPGTDLTEAFF. As DNA, the CDR3 is TGTGCCAGTCGACCGGGGACAGATTTAACTGAAGCTTTCTTT.

The chain couples TRBV3-1 (or the pseudogene TRBV3-2) to TRBJ2-3; D possibly corresponds to TRBD2 (6 bases). Germline V lookup: CDR1 LGHDT, CDR2 YNNKEL (reference sequence). The CDR3 is 18 residues long. Between the trimmed V and J ends, which lost 1 base and 2 bases, there was a span of 19 bases. The CDR3 protein is CASSQGKPSAGHTDTQYF. The CDR3 region has the DNA TGTGCCAGCAGCCAAGGTAAGCCTAGCGCCGGGCACACAGATACGCAGTATTTT.

The chain carries TRBV15 and TRBJ1-2; D unresolved. CDR3 length: 15 amino acids. The germline V gene has CDR1 LNHNV and CDR2 YYDKDF (reference sequence). The ends were cut back, 3 bases at V and 0 bases at J, with 11 bases in the middle. CDR3 sequence: CATSSRRTPNYGYTF. The DNA for the CDR3 is TGTGCCACCAGCAGTAGGAGGACCCCTAACTATGGCTACACCTTC.

The chain is built from TRBV28 and TRBJ1-2; 11 positions agree with TRBD1. J lost 8 bases, V lost 6 bases, and 5 bases had no gene match. Germline assignment: CDR1 MDHEN and CDR2 SYDVKM. The CDR3 is 13 amino acids. The CDR3 protein is CASSMDRGQGYTF. The DNA of the CDR3 is TGTGCCAGCAGCATGGACAGGGGGCAAGGCTACACCTTC.

The sample holds a few counts of this clone. The genes are TRBV3-1 (or the pseudogene TRBV3-2) and TRBJ2-3; the D is unclear. Trimming cost V 2 bases and J 2 bases, with 11 bases left between them. The germline V gene has CDR1 LGHDT and CDR2 YNNKEL (reference sequence). The CDR3 extends over 15 amino acids. This chain's CDR3 is CASSQLLRLTDTQYF. The CDR3 DNA is TGTGCCAGCAGCCAACTACTAAGACTCACAGATACGCAGTATTTT.

This clone was detected only once. The chain employs TRBV6-6 and TRBJ1-5; weak D call: TRBD1 (5 bases). Germline CDR1 reads MNHNY; CDR2 reads SVGAGI (reference sequence). The CDR3 runs 13 residues. With 5 bases removed from V and 9 bases from J, the gap between germline ends came to 14 bases. The CDR3 nucleotides are TGTGCCAGCAGTCCAGGGAGGGTCGGGCCCCAGCATTTT. It is translated as CASSPGRVGPQHF.

This chain joins TRBV7-9 and TRBJ2-1; D gene ambiguous. The V gene lost 5 bases and the J gene lost 6 bases, with 8 bases spanning the gap. This CDR3 has 12 amino acids. CDR1 and CDR2 (germline): SEHNR, FQNEAQ (reference sequence). CDR3 coding DNA: TGTGCCAGCAGCCGTCCTAGCAATGAGCAGTTCTTC. Translating it yields CASSRPSNEQFF.

The chain combines TRBV18 with TRBJ2-1; 9 nucleotides align to TRBD2. J was trimmed by 5 bases and V by 6 bases; bases with no gene match: 5. The CDR3 extends over 14 amino acids. CDR1 is KGHSH, CDR2 LQKENI, per germline. The CDR3 region has the DNA TGTGCCAGCTCGCGGGGGGGAGACCACAATGAGCAGTTCTTC. Its translation: CASSRGGDHNEQFF.

This clone was counted only a few times. V usage is TRBV7-3 and J usage is TRBJ1-1, with 7 bases that match TRBD1. This CDR3 has 13 amino acids. Germline V gene lookup returns CDR1 SGHTA and CDR2 FQGTGA. Trimming took 0 bases from V and 12 from J; bases not matched to a gene: 7. DNA for the CDR3: TGTGCCAGCAGCTTAACCCCCGACAGGGTAACTTTCTTT. Translating gives CASSLTPDRVTFF.